The text below deals with one TCR beta chain. Its antigen remains unidentified. This entry is derived from a study of tumor-infiltrating lymphocytes in primary liver carcinoma. Findings and limits, study-wide: Detection in all five tumor regions applied to only about 7.5-25% of top clones.

V was clipped by 4 bases and J by 7 bases, with 24 bases between them. This CDR3 is built from 17 residues. Germline V lookup: CDR1 SGHRS, CDR2 YFSETQ. Using a constant-region primer together with ProtoScript II reverse transcriptase, TCR beta cDNA was made from around 0.55 ug of total RNA. Investigators got TCR beta libraries out of three nested multiplex PCR rounds, done with slightly modified ARM-PCR. The two initial PCR rounds, around 11 cycles each, used TRBV1-TRBV30 forward and C-beta reverse primers. Each CDR3 protein is one row after TCRdb ran MiXCR on the multiplex PCR reads. Here the sample spans under 200,000 distinct CDR3 sequences, 85% being singletons. Taking about 18-32 mg of unsorted bulk tissue, the authors co-extracted RNA and DNA.

The gene calls are TRBV5-1 and TRBJ2-1; D is perhaps TRBD2 (6 bases). The material sequenced was tumor tissue from primary liver carcinoma. The clonotype was recovered from a man aged 35 to 55 with primary liver carcinoma and hepatitis B virus infection. CDR3 in DNA: TGCGCCAGCAGCCATGGAGGAGGCGGGATTTGTGTTAATGAGCAGTTCTTC. It codes for CASSHGGGGICVNEQFF.